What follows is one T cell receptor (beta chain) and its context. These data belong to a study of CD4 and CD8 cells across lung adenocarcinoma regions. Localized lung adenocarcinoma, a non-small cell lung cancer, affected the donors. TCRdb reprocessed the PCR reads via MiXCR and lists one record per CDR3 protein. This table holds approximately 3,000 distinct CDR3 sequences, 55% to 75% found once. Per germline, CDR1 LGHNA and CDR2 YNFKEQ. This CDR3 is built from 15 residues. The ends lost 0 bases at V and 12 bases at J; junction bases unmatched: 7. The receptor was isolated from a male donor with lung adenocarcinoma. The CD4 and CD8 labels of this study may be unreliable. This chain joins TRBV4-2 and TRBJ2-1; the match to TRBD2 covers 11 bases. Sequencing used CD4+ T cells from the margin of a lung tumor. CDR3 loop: CASSQDRGTSGRQFF. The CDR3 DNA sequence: TGTGCCAGCAGCCAAGATCGGGGCACTAGCGGGAGGCAGTTCTTC.